This TCR beta chain was documented in a study of blood T cell repertoires in COVID-19. The overall study: COVID-19 samples from acute and convalescent phases originated in the United States, Italy and Spain. PBMCs, B-cell-depleted T cells, or T cells were the source of the cDNA or gDNA that made up the material.

Germline CDR1 SGDLS, CDR2 YYNGEE. J lost 6 bases, V lost 0 bases, and 6 bases had no gene match. The CDR3 is made up of 14 amino acids. Original processing methods: Scientists estimated how many nucleated cells there were by amplifying reference gene primers. Sequencing was performed with immunoSEQ multiplex PCR; in TCRdb, only in-frame clones are kept and a portion is missing. Clone size and the V and J calls come from that table; the DNA yielded D and trimming. Of approximately 150,000 clones listed, roughly 90% are singletons. The chain links TRBV9 to TRBJ2-7, with 7 bases fitting TRBD2. Input material: peripheral blood. The receptor comes from a woman between 50 and 59 years old with acute or convalescent COVID-19. CDR3 amino acids: CASSVGDYPGEQYF. CDR3 DNA: TGTGCCAGCAGCGTAGGGGACTATCCGGGCGAGCAGTACTTC.